This passage covers 22 T cell receptor beta chains from one sample sequenced in a study of Graves' ophthalmopathy and Graves' hyperthyroidism. Researchers took RNA transcripts and amplified TCR beta CDR3 regions from them. The first-round RT-PCR employed HTBI primers together with the Qiagen OneStep RT-PCR kit. A multiplex PCR was then performed as the second round. TCRdb called the multiplex PCR reads again in MiXCR, with one record for every CDR3 protein. Among over a million distinct CDR3 sequences listed, roughly two fifths were seen once. The specimen sequenced was peripheral blood or thyroid tissue (not recorded which). The receptors come from an adult man with Graves' hyperthyroidism.

This clonotype was observed a few times. The chain recombines TRBV20-1 with TRBJ2-5; no definite D call. CDR1 and CDR2 from the germline V gene are DFQATT and SNEGSKA (reference sequence). This CDR3 region has 11 residues. V was clipped by 8 bases and J by 0 bases, with 7 bases between them. The CDR3 region has the DNA TGCAGTCCGGAAGACCAAGAGACCCAGTACTTC. Protein sequence: CSPEDQETQYF.

This clonotype was seen many times. The V gene is TRBV4-2, the J gene TRBJ2-5; 7 bases line up with TRBD2. Germline V CDR1 and CDR2: LGHNA, YNFKEQ. Trimming cost V 3 bases and J 1 base; bases outside gene matches: 5. The CDR3 sequence is 15 residues long. The CDR3 reads CASSQSSGGQETQYF. DNA of the CDR3: TGTGCCAGCAGCCAGTCCTCGGGGGGCCAAGAGACCCAGTACTTC.

Ten or more counts support this clonotype. The chain is built from TRBV20-1 and TRBJ1-6; D possibly corresponds to TRBD1 (6 bases). The CDR3 has 14 residues. Trimming removed 3 bases at V and 5 bases at J, with 11 bases between. Per germline, CDR1 DFQATT and CDR2 SNEGSKA (reference sequence). In DNA form, the CDR3 reads TGCAGTGCTAGTCCTACAGGGAATAATTCACCCCTCCACTTT. It specifies CSASPTGNNSPLHF.

V and J are TRBV2 and TRBJ1-3; maybe TRBD1 (6 bases). Germline V gene sequence: CDR1 SNHLY, CDR2 FYNNEI. There are 13 residues in the CDR3. The V end lost 6 bases, the J end lost 6 bases, and 12 bases lay between the germline ends. The DNA for the CDR3 is TGTGCCAGCAGCAAAAGACAGGTAAACACCATATATTTT. It translates to CASSKRQVNTIYF.

The chain carries TRBV20-1 and TRBJ1-6; D is uncertain. Trimming left V 6 bases short and J 7 bases short, with 16 bases between. The germline V gene has CDR1 DFQATT and CDR2 SNEGSKA (reference sequence). The CDR3 is 14 residues long. DNA of the CDR3: TGCAGTGCCCCGATGGGTGGAAGCAATTCACCCCTCCACTTT. This encodes CSAPMGGSNSPLHF.

The chain employs TRBV19 and TRBJ1-2; 9 bases fit TRBD1. This CDR3 has 14 residues. The germline V gene has CDR1 LNHDA and CDR2 SQIVND (reference sequence). J was trimmed by 6 bases and V by 5 bases; bases with no gene match: 7. Here the CDR3 DNA reads TGTGCCAGTAGTTCTACCGGGACAGGGCATGGCTACACCTTC. Translated: CASSSTGTGHGYTF.

In DNA, the CDR3 is TGTGCCGTAGGGACAGGGGTCGAAAAACTGTTTTTT. Its translation: CAVGTGVEKLFF. This chain uses TRBV10-3 with TRBJ1-4; 10 bases align to TRBD1. CDR3 length: 12 residues. Germline lookup yields CDR1 ENHRY and CDR2 SYGVKD. J lost 8 bases, V lost 11 bases, and 5 bases had no gene match.

This clonotype was seen ten or more times. This chain uses TRBV9 with TRBJ1-2; TRBD1 might be the D (5 bases). This CDR3 comprises 15 residues. Germline-derived CDR1 and CDR2 are SGDLS and YYNGEE. V was pared by 2 bases and J by 2 bases, with 13 bases between. This chain's CDR3 is CASSVEGVGNYGYTF. The CDR3 DNA reads as TGTGCCAGCAGCGTCGAAGGGGTTGGGAACTATGGCTACACCTTC.

This clonotype was observed many times. This chain links TRBV2 with TRBJ2-7; 12 bases line up with TRBD2. Germline V CDR1 and CDR2: SNHLY, FYNNEI. Losses at the gene ends were 2 bases for V and 6 bases for J; bases not matched to a gene: 8. There are 16 residues in the CDR3. The CDR3 nucleotides read TGTGCCAGCAGTGAATTCTTCCTAGCGGGAGGGCGCGAGCAGTACTTC. It is translated as CASSEFFLAGGREQYF.

The gene calls are TRBV7-9 and TRBJ1-1, with 7 bases that match TRBD1. The CDR3 loop spans 14 amino acids. CDR1 is SEHNR, CDR2 FQNEAQ, per germline (reference sequence). The junction had 6 bases not matched to a gene; V was cut back by 5 bases and J by 3 bases. CDR3 DNA sequence: TGTGCCAGCAGCAGACAGGGAAGGGACACTGAAGCTTTCTTT. Translation gives CASSRQGRDTEAFF.

The V gene is TRBV7-8, the J gene TRBJ1-4, with TRBD1 matching 7 bases. The CDR3 has 14 residues. Unmatched junction bases numbered 7, after V lost 0 bases and J lost 12 bases. Germline V gives CDR1 SGHVS, CDR2 FQNEAQ. CDR3 DNA: TGTGCCAGCAGCTTAGCGCACGACAGGGTCGAACTGTTTTTT. Amino acids: CASSLAHDRVELFF.

This clonotype is a singleton in its sample. J is TRBJ1-5 and V is TRBV20-1; tentative D call: TRBD1 (5 bases). The CDR3 is made up of 13 amino acids. Germline V gene sequence: CDR1 DFQATT, CDR2 SNEGSKA (reference sequence). V was clipped by 6 bases and J by 6 bases, with 15 bases between them. The chain's CDR3 is CSAHTRGGQPQHF. CDR3 nucleotides: TGCAGTGCACATACGCGGGGGGGTCAGCCCCAGCATTTT.

This clonotype has ten or more counts. J is TRBJ1-2 and V is TRBV7-9; 12 bases line up with TRBD1. This CDR3 is 16 amino acids long. The V gene end was trimmed by 5 bases and the J gene end by 2 bases; junction bases not matched to a gene: 6. Germline CDR1 is SEHNR and CDR2 is FQNEAQ (reference sequence). CDR3 sequence (DNA): TGTGCCAGCAGCACAGACGGGACAGGGGGCAACTATGGCTACACCTTC. Translation gives CASSTDGTGGNYGYTF.

This clonotype was detected ten times or more. The chain recombines TRBV9 with TRBJ1-2; D gene uncertain. The CDR3 loop spans 15 amino acids. Trimming pared 0 bases from V and 4 bases from J, leaving 13 bases between. Germline values: CDR1 SGDLS, CDR2 YYNGEE. CDR3 sequence: CASSVGSGLVYGYTF. The CDR3 region has the DNA TGTGCCAGCAGCGTAGGTTCAGGTTTGGTCTATGGCTACACCTTC.

This clonotype was seen ten or more times. The chain recombines TRBV19 with TRBJ2-7; the D is unclear. The CDR3 contains 13 residues. The germline CDR1 and CDR2 sequences are LNHDA and SQIVND (reference sequence). V dropped 5 bases and J dropped 0 bases, with 8 bases sitting between them. The CDR3 loop reads CASSHAFSYEQYF. Here the CDR3 DNA reads TGTGCCAGTAGTCACGCCTTCTCCTACGAGCAGTACTTC.

This clonotype has just a few counts. J is TRBJ1-2 and V is TRBV12-3 or TRBV12-4, with unresolved D. This CDR3 has 16 residues. Trimming left V 5 bases short and J 2 bases short, with 18 bases between. In DNA, the CDR3 is TGTGCCAGCAGTCAAACCTTCCTTCAAGTCAACTATGGCTACACCTTC. Amino acid sequence: CASSQTFLQVNYGYTF.

This clonotype appeared a few times. The V call is TRBV7-9, the J call TRBJ2-7, with a tentative D call TRBD2 (5 bases). V lost 6 bases to trimming and J lost 1 base, with 7 bases between them. The CDR3 consists of 12 residues. Germline assignment: CDR1 SEHNR and CDR2 FQNEAQ (reference sequence). The DNA of the CDR3 is TGTGCCAGCAGGACTAATTCCTACGAGCAGTACTTC. Protein: CASRTNSYEQYF.

This clonotype appeared many times. The chain combines TRBV2 with TRBJ1-1, with D perhaps matching TRBD1 (6 bases). This CDR3 has 18 amino acids. Trimming removed 4 bases from V and 1 base from J, with 22 bases in between. The germline CDR1 and CDR2 sequences are SNHLY and FYNNEI. CDR3 coding DNA: TGTGCCAGCAGTGGAGTTCTGGGGGGGGGCCCGCAGAACACTGAAGCTTTCTTT. Translation: CASSGVLGGGPQNTEAFF.

This clonotype was seen ten or more times. The rearrangement uses TRBV7-2 and TRBJ2-2; 7 bases match TRBD2. Germline trimming cut 5 bases from V and 6 bases from J; bases unmatched to any gene: 9. Germline CDR1 reads SGHTA; CDR2 reads FQGNSA. The CDR3 contains 15 residues. The CDR3 DNA sequence: TGTGCCAGCAGCCCCGGACTAGGTCCGGCCGGGGAGCTGTTTTTT. Its translation is CASSPGLGPAGELFF.

The chain has TRBV7-8 and TRBJ2-2; 10 bases map to TRBD2. Germline CDR1 and CDR2: SGHVS and FQNEAQ. The CDR3 extends over 18 amino acids. V was pared by 2 bases and J by 2 bases, with 8 bases of the junction left unmatched. CDR3 sequence: CASSLIFGLAENTGELFF. As DNA, the CDR3 is TGTGCCAGCAGCTTAATCTTTGGACTAGCGGAAAACACCGGGGAGCTGTTTTTT.

This clonotype has at least ten counts. This chain connects TRBV2 to TRBJ1-1; TRBD1 agrees at 10 bases. J gave up 3 bases and V 6 bases, and 1 base lay outside the gene matches. The CDR3 contains 13 residues. The V gene's germline CDR1 is SNHLY and CDR2 FYNNEI. CDR3 DNA sequence: TGTGCCAGCAGGGGGACAGGGGACACTGAAGCTTTCTTT. As protein: CASRGTGDTEAFF.

The chain links TRBV29-1 to TRBJ2-7, with 7 bases fitting TRBD2. Germline V gene data show CDR1 as SQVTM and CDR2 as ANQGSEA. V shed 6 bases, J shed 9 bases, and the junction held 2 bases outside the gene matches. The length of the CDR3 is 9 residues. This CDR3 is CSVGRGQYF. In nucleotides, the CDR3 is TGCAGCGTAGGGAGGGGGCAGTACTTC.